Below are 16 T cell receptor beta chains sequenced from a single sample in a study of blood T cell repertoires in COVID-19. Measured with immunoSEQ multiplex PCR; TCRdb has only the in-frame clones, and not every one. The data show hundreds of thousands of clones, 87% seen once. The sample was peripheral blood. These receptors all come from a woman aged 45-65 years with COVID-19, enrolled during active disease.

The J gene is TRBJ1-6, the V gene TRBV6-6, with 7 positions matching TRBD1. With 5 bases clipped from V and 9 bases from J, the junction kept 10 bases outside the gene matches. CDR1 is MNHNY, CDR2 SVGAGI, per germline (reference sequence). The CDR3 is 15 amino acids. In DNA, the CDR3 is TGTGCCAGCAGTACCCCGACAGGGCTGAGTTCACCCCTCCACTTT. Amino acid sequence: CASSTPTGLSSPLHF.

V and J are TRBV4-2 and TRBJ1-5; 7 nucleotides agree with TRBD1. The CDR3 consists of 13 residues. Germline V lookup: CDR1 LGHNA, CDR2 YNFKEQ. V was clipped by 6 bases and J by 10 bases; unmatched bases: 9. The CDR3 loop reads CASSPFGQDPQHF. The CDR3 DNA reads as TGTGCCAGCAGTCCTTTCGGACAGGATCCCCAGCATTTT.

The V gene is TRBV2, the J gene TRBJ1-4, with TRBD1 matching 11 bases. CDR1 and CDR2 from the germline V gene are SNHLY and FYNNEI. The CDR3 is 14 amino acids. With 6 bases clipped from V and 8 bases from J, the junction kept 5 bases outside the gene matches. The CDR3 DNA follows: TGTGCCAGCAGGGCGGGACAGGGGGGGGAAAAACTGTTTTTT. Protein sequence: CASRAGQGGEKLFF.

The chain couples TRBV18 to TRBJ2-7, with D possibly being TRBD2 (7 bases). V gave up 3 bases and J gave up 3 bases, with 12 bases separating them. The germline V gene has CDR1 KGHSH and CDR2 LQKENI. The CDR3 spans 14 residues. The CDR3: CASSPGRGGYEQYF. The CDR3 DNA reads as TGTGCCAGCTCACCGGGGAGGGGGGGCTACGAGCAGTACTTC.

This chain links TRBV3-1 (or the pseudogene TRBV3-2) with TRBJ2-4; TRBD2 aligns across 8 bases. Per germline, CDR1 LGHDT and CDR2 YNNKEL (reference sequence). V trimming: 5 bases; J trimming: 0 bases; junction bases outside the gene matches: 9. CDR3 size: 17 residues. CDR3 in amino acids: CASSERGGGIAKNIQYF. The CDR3 coding sequence is TGTGCCAGCAGCGAACGGGGGGGTGGAATAGCCAAAAACATTCAGTACTTC.

This clone was detected only once. The chain combines TRBV18 with TRBJ1-1, with D tentatively TRBD1 (5 bases). The CDR3 runs 14 residues. V lost 1 base, J lost 1 base, and 7 bases lay in between. Germline loops: CDR1 KGHSH, CDR2 LQKENI. The CDR3 DNA is TGTGCCAGCTCACCACAGGGGTGGAACACTGAAGCTTTCTTT. Translation: CASSPQGWNTEAFF.

This chain joins TRBV7-9 and TRBJ2-7; 12 bases are shared with TRBD2. Trimming removed 2 bases from V and 6 bases from J; junction bases left unmatched: 14. CDR1 is SEHNR and CDR2 is FQNEAQ in the germline V gene (reference sequence). The length of the CDR3 is 18 residues. For the CDR3, the DNA is TGTGCCAGCAGCTTAACACAAACTAGCGGGAGGCTAAGGAGCGAGCAGTACTTC. This codes for CASSLTQTSGRLRSEQYF.

This chain connects TRBV5-4 to TRBJ2-1, with a possible D match to TRBD2 (5 bases). Trimming took off 4 bases at V and 6 bases at J, with 11 bases between the two ends. The CDR3 contains 13 residues. Germline V lookup: CDR1 SGHNT, CDR2 YYREEE (reference sequence). CDR3: CASSPGSGNEQFF. CDR3 DNA sequence: TGTGCCAGCAGCCCGGGGTCTGGCAATGAGCAGTTCTTC. Together with reference TRBV5-4 and TRBJ2-1, the CDR3 gives the full variable domain: ETGVTQSPTHLIKTRGQQVTLRCSSQSGHNTVSWYQQALGQGPQFIFQYYREEENGRGNFPPRFSGLQFPNYSSELNVNALELDDSALYLCASSPGSGNEQFFGPGTRLTVL.

This clone was counted only a few times. For the CDR3, the DNA is TGTGCCAGCAGCTTACAACCGGCCAGGATAACCACTAACTATGGCTACACCTTC. Translating gives CASSLQPARITTNYGYTF. The V call is TRBV7-2, the J call TRBJ1-2; no definite D call. Between the trimmed V and J ends, which lost 2 bases and 0 bases, there was a span of 19 bases. CDR1 is SGHTA and CDR2 is FQGNSA in the germline V gene. The CDR3 spans 18 residues.

The genes are TRBV7-6 and TRBJ1-1, with D possibly matching TRBD1 (5 bases). The ends were cut back, 3 bases at V and 1 base at J, with 9 bases in the middle. Per germline, CDR1 SGHVS and CDR2 FNYEAQ. The length of the CDR3 is 14 residues. The CDR3 sequence is CASSLIGQNTEAFF. CDR3 coding DNA: TGTGCCAGCAGCTTGATTGGACAGAACACTGAAGCTTTCTTT.

This chain links TRBV6-4 with TRBJ1-2; D not resolved. V was cut by 4 bases and J by 0 bases, with 9 bases left in between. The length of the CDR3 is 14 residues. Germline CDR1 is MRHNA and CDR2 is SNTAGT. This CDR3 reads CASSVTQTNYGYTF. DNA of the CDR3: TGTGCCAGCAGTGTTACACAAACTAACTATGGCTACACCTTC.

This clone has more than one count but fewer than ten. The gene calls are TRBV19 and TRBJ2-7; D is possibly TRBD1 (5 bases). The germline V gene has CDR1 LNHDA and CDR2 SQIVND (reference sequence). The CDR3 covers 15 residues. V was cut by 4 bases and J by 2 bases, with 15 bases left in between. The CDR3 region has the DNA TGTGCCAGTAGTACTACAGGCCGACCGCCCTACGAGCAGTACTTC. It encodes CASSTTGRPPYEQYF.

The genes are TRBV5-4 and TRBJ1-1; D might be TRBD1 (5 bases). The CDR3 extends over 14 amino acids. CDR1 and CDR2 (germline): SGHNT, YYREEE (reference sequence). V lost 4 bases and J lost 4, with 14 bases in between. The CDR3 protein is CASSGPDSPTEAFF. CDR3 coding DNA: TGTGCCAGCAGCGGTCCTGACAGTCCCACTGAAGCTTTCTTT.

The rearrangement links TRBV23-1 to TRBJ2-1, with 15 bases aligning to TRBD2. TRBV23-1 has ORF status, its function being uncertain. This CDR3 contains 17 residues. After removal of 11 bases from V and 0 bases from J, the junction contained 8 bases not matched to a gene. CDR3 coding DNA: TGCGCCCGACACCTGGGACTAGCGGGAGGCTCCTACAATGAGCAGTTCTTC. This translates into CARHLGLAGGSYNEQFF.

J is TRBJ2-7 and V is TRBV7-2; D remains ambiguous. The V gene's germline CDR1 is SGHTA and CDR2 FQGNSA. The CDR3 is 14 residues long. The V end lost 1 base, the J end lost 5 bases, and 12 bases lay between the germline ends. As DNA, the CDR3 is TGTGCCAGCAGCTTAGTTTCCCAGGTGAACGAGCAGTACTTC. It is translated as CASSLVSQVNEQYF.

The rearrangement links TRBV30 to TRBJ2-3, with D possibly TRBD2 on 5 matching bases. The germline V and J ends were trimmed by 5 bases and 2 bases, with 14 bases remaining between them. CDR3 length: 14 amino acids. CDR1 is GTSNPN, CDR2 SVGIG, per germline (reference sequence). The CDR3 loop reads CAWARTGSTDTQYF. The CDR3 DNA reads TGTGCCTGGGCTCGGACTGGCTCCACAGATACGCAGTATTTT.